These 30 T cell receptor beta chains were all obtained from the same sample, sequenced in a study of cytomegalovirus exposure and HLA in healthy donors. Measured with immunoSEQ multiplex PCR; TCRdb has only the in-frame clones, and not every one. Of about 360,000 clones listed, around 86% are singletons. Material for sequencing was PBMCs. These receptors all stem from a woman between 18 and 29 years old in good health and CMV-seronegative.

The rearrangement joins TRBV9 to TRBJ1-4; 8 bases agree with TRBD1. The CDR3 is made up of 17 amino acids. The V segment lost 4 bases and the J segment 0 bases; nucleotides outside the gene matches: 8. CDR1 and CDR2 from the germline V gene are SGDLS and YYNGEE. CDR3 nucleotides: TGTGCCAGCAGCCCCCGACAGGGGCCCTCAACTAATGAAAAACTGTTTTTT. Its protein product is CASSPRQGPSTNEKLFF.

This clone was found once. The J gene is TRBJ2-7, the V gene TRBV7-2, with TRBD2 matching over 10 bases. Losses at the gene ends were 6 bases for V and 4 bases for J; bases not matched to a gene: 6. This CDR3 has 14 residues. Germline CDR1 reads SGHTA; CDR2 reads FQGNSA. CDR3 in DNA: TGTGCCAGCAGTATTGGACTAGCGGCTTACGAGCAGTACTTC. It translates to CASSIGLAAYEQYF.

The chain employs TRBV15 and TRBJ1-2; D gene uncertain. The CDR3 contains 13 residues. Deletions cut 0 bases from V and 6 bases from J, with 8 bases between. The germline CDR1 and CDR2 sequences are LNHNV and YYDKDF (reference sequence). CDR3 in DNA: TGTGCCACCAGCAGAGATCGCGGGAATGGCTACACCTTC. It translates to CATSRDRGNGYTF.

This chain uses TRBV15 with TRBJ2-3; 7 bases match TRBD1. V lost 3 bases and J lost 6; bases outside the gene matches: 6. Per germline, CDR1 LNHNV and CDR2 YYDKDF (reference sequence). The length of the CDR3 is 14 residues. The CDR3 nucleotides are TGTGCCACCAGCAGGTCAGGGGGTTCCGATACGCAGTATTTT. Its protein product is CATSRSGGSDTQYF.

The chain employs TRBV9 and TRBJ2-3; 7 bases line up with TRBD2. There are 15 residues in the CDR3. Trimming at V came to 6 bases and at J to 2 bases, leaving 9 bases not matched to a gene. CDR1 and CDR2 (germline): SGDLS, YYNGEE. CDR3 loop: CASTLREVLTDTQYF. The CDR3 nucleotides read TGTGCCAGCACCCTCCGGGAGGTACTCACAGATACGCAGTATTTT.

The gene calls are TRBV2 and TRBJ2-7; 11 nucleotides match TRBD2. The V segment lost 6 bases and the J segment 3 bases; nucleotides outside the gene matches: 4. From germline, CDR1 is SNHLY and CDR2 FYNNEI. The CDR3 runs 14 residues. This CDR3 is CASSLAGGGYEQYF. Here the CDR3 DNA reads TGTGCCAGCAGCCTAGCGGGAGGAGGCTACGAGCAGTACTTC.

CDR3 amino acids: CASSGTSGGAVDEQFF. The DNA for the CDR3 is TGCGCCAGCAGCGGCACCTCCGGGGGGGCCGTCGATGAGCAGTTCTTC. The rearrangement uses TRBV5-1 and TRBJ2-1; the match to TRBD2 covers 8 bases. Germline assignment: CDR1 SGHRS and CDR2 YFSETQ. This CDR3 contains 16 residues. The V segment lost 4 bases and the J segment 8 bases; nucleotides outside the gene matches: 14.

Points on this clone: Other DNA sequences of this sample code for an identical CDR3. V and J are TRBV28 and TRBJ1-5, with 8 bases matching TRBD1. Germline V gene data show CDR1 as MDHEN and CDR2 as SYDVKM. CDR3 length: 15 residues. After removal of 1 base from V and 4 bases from J, the junction contained 3 bases not matched to a gene. CDR3 bases: TGTGCCAGCAGTTTATATGGACAGGGTAATCAGCCCCAGCATTTT. Its translation is CASSLYGQGNQPQHF.

The V call is TRBV4-1, the J call TRBJ2-7; 7 bases align to TRBD1. Germline V CDR1 and CDR2: MGHRA, YSYEKL. CDR3 length: 14 amino acids. V was clipped by 3 bases and J by 2 bases; unmatched bases: 4. The CDR3 loop reads CASSHRTGTYEQYF. In DNA, the CDR3 is TGCGCCAGCAGCCATCGGACAGGAACCTACGAGCAGTACTTC.

The V and J genes are TRBV4-1 and TRBJ2-1; D possibly corresponds to TRBD2 (5 bases). Germline CDR1 and CDR2: MGHRA and YSYEKL. The CDR3 contains 15 residues. Trimming stripped 0 bases from V and 1 base from J, with 7 bases between. The CDR3 reads CASSQEEVSYNEQFF. The CDR3 DNA reads TGCGCCAGCAGCCAAGAGGAGGTTTCCTACAATGAGCAGTTCTTC.

The CDR3 coding sequence is TGTGCCAGCAGCCCACTAGCGGGGCTGATCACAGATACGCAGTATTTT. Translation gives CASSPLAGLITDTQYF. The chain joins TRBV28 to TRBJ2-3, with TRBD2 identical over 10 bases. Germline V gene data show CDR1 as MDHEN and CDR2 as SYDVKM. Losses at the gene ends were 6 bases for V and 2 bases for J; bases not matched to a gene: 8. The CDR3 covers 16 residues.

The chain couples TRBV5-4 to TRBJ1-2, with 7 bases matching TRBD1. V shed 5 bases and J 5 bases; nucleotides not matched to a gene: 12. This CDR3 has 15 amino acids. Germline CDR1 is SGHNT and CDR2 is YYREEE (reference sequence). The CDR3 loop reads CASSSPGQRSYGYTF. The CDR3 DNA sequence: TGTGCCAGCAGTTCTCCGGGACAGAGATCTTATGGCTACACCTTC.

The rearrangement links TRBV11-2 to TRBJ1-1, with 8 nucleotides matching TRBD1. This CDR3 has 18 amino acids. Germline CDR1 SGHAT, CDR2 FQNNGV. With V trimmed by 2 bases and J by 4 bases, 15 bases remained unmatched. The CDR3 DNA reads TGTGCCAGCAGCTTATTTGCCCCCTACCAGGGGGCCGGCACTGAAGCTTTCTTT. It yields the protein CASSLFAPYQGAGTEAFF.

In its sample, this clone was seen a few times. The genes are TRBV6-1 and TRBJ1-5, with D maybe TRBD1 (6 bases). The CDR3 is 13 residues long. Germline CDR1 MNHNS, CDR2 SASEGT. V was trimmed by 2 bases and J by 6 bases, leaving 8 bases between them. CDR3 DNA: TGTGCCAGCAGTGAACGAGGGGGTCAGCCCCAGCATTTT. Encoded protein: CASSERGGQPQHF.

The chain links TRBV11-2 to TRBJ2-3; a weak D match, TRBD2 (5 bases). Trimming removed 7 bases from V and 2 bases from J, with 7 bases in between. The CDR3 has 12 amino acids. Germline CDR1 and CDR2: SGHAT and FQNNGV. The CDR3 sequence is CASTGYTDTQYF. In DNA form, the CDR3 reads TGTGCCAGCACGGGGTACACAGATACGCAGTATTTT.

The genes are TRBV27 and TRBJ1-6; D call uncertain. V was clipped by 3 bases and J by 0 bases, with 12 bases between them. The CDR3 contains 17 residues. Germline V gene sequence: CDR1 MNHEY, CDR2 SMNVEV (reference sequence). CDR3 loop: CASSFSRPGSYNSPLHF. In DNA, the CDR3 is TGTGCCAGCAGTTTTTCCCGACCGGGCTCCTATAATTCACCCCTCCACTTT.

This chain connects TRBV5-1 to TRBJ2-5; 9 bases agree with TRBD1. CDR3 size: 17 residues. Germline trimming cut 3 bases from V and 1 base from J; bases unmatched to any gene: 10. The germline CDR1 and CDR2 sequences are SGHRS and YFSETQ. The CDR3 protein is CASSSSLPGQGQETQYF. As DNA, the CDR3 is TGCGCCAGCAGCTCAAGCCTACCGGGACAGGGCCAAGAGACCCAGTACTTC.

The chain links TRBV5-1 to TRBJ2-7; 9 positions match TRBD1. This CDR3 is 14 amino acids long. V trimming: 3 bases; J trimming: 3 bases; junction bases outside the gene matches: 4. Germline loops: CDR1 SGHRS, CDR2 YFSETQ. CDR3 nucleotide sequence: TGCGCCAGCAGCTCTGGACAGGGGTACTACGAGCAGTACTTC. It is translated as CASSSGQGYYEQYF.

The rearrangement uses TRBV30 and TRBJ2-3, with D perhaps TRBD2 (6 bases). V lost 8 bases and J 3 bases, leaving 15 bases between the germline ends. This CDR3 region has 13 residues. CDR1 is GTSNPN and CDR2 is SVGIG in the germline V gene (reference sequence). The CDR3 DNA follows: TGTGCCGGGGGGATGGCAGGGACAGATACGCAGTATTTT. It translates to CAGGMAGTDTQYF.

V and J are TRBV29-1 and TRBJ2-5; D is uncertain. V was shortened by 5 bases and J by 0 bases, with 7 bases between the two germline ends. In germline, CDR1 is SQVTM, CDR2 ANQGSEA. The CDR3 runs 12 residues. CDR3 sequence: CSVSVYQETQYF. DNA of the CDR3: TGCAGCGTTTCTGTGTACCAAGAGACCCAGTACTTC. Variable domain in full (rest from reference TRBV29-1 and TRBJ2-5): SAVISQKPSRDICQRGTSLTIQCQVDSQVTMMFWYRQQPGQSLTLIATANQGSEATYESGFVIDKFPISRPNLTFSTLTVSNMSPEDSSIYLCSVSVYQETQYFGPGTRLLVL.

This clone has a handful of counts. The same CDR3 can be traced to other DNA sequences in this sample. This chain connects TRBV27 to TRBJ2-2, with 8 bases that match TRBD1. Germline CDR1 is MNHEY and CDR2 is SMNVEV (reference sequence). The V and J ends lost 7 bases and 3 bases, in that order; junction bases with no gene match: 4. This CDR3 spans 14 amino acids. CDR3 DNA: TGTGCCAGCACCCCAGGGGGCTACACCGGGGAGCTGTTTTTT. It yields the protein CASTPGGYTGELFF.

This chain links TRBV2 with TRBJ2-5; D is possibly TRBD2 (6 bases). Germline CDR1 SNHLY, CDR2 FYNNEI. Trimming removed 6 bases at V and 2 bases at J, with 13 bases between. The CDR3 extends over 14 amino acids. The CDR3 spells CASRLARLQETQYF. The CDR3 region has the DNA TGTGCCAGCAGACTAGCACGATTACAAGAGACCCAGTACTTC.

Here the CDR3 reads CADLGTSGETQYF. In nucleotides, the CDR3 is TGTGCCGACCTGGGGACTAGCGGGGAGACCCAGTACTTC. The gene calls are TRBV5-3 and TRBJ2-5, with TRBD2 matching 12 bases. TRBV5-3 is an ORF, and what it does is uncertain. V was pared by 10 bases and J by 5 bases, with 6 bases of the junction left unmatched. The CDR3 extends over 13 amino acids.

This chain links TRBV27 with TRBJ2-7, with D maybe TRBD1 (5 bases). This CDR3 is 14 amino acids long. Germline assignment: CDR1 MNHEY and CDR2 SMNVEV (reference sequence). V lost 2 bases to trimming and J lost 3 bases, with 11 bases between them. The DNA for the CDR3 is TGTGCCAGCAGTTTAGGGCAGGGCGACTACGAGCAGTACTTC. This encodes CASSLGQGDYEQYF.

This chain uses TRBV9 with TRBJ1-6; the match to TRBD1 covers 9 bases. The ends lost 4 bases at V and 11 bases at J; junction bases unmatched: 7. Germline-derived CDR1 and CDR2 are SGDLS and YYNGEE. The CDR3 extends over 14 amino acids. The CDR3 protein is CASSIRQGEAPLHF. The DNA of the CDR3 is TGTGCCAGCAGCATACGACAGGGGGAAGCACCCCTCCACTTT.

The V and J genes are TRBV5-1 and TRBJ2-7; 8 bases map to TRBD2. Germline CDR1 SGHRS, CDR2 YFSETQ. Losses at the gene ends were 5 bases for V and 2 bases for J; bases not matched to a gene: 3. The CDR3 consists of 13 residues. CDR3 in DNA: TGCGCCAGCAGACTAGCGGAACCCTACGAGCAGTACTTC. Protein: CASRLAEPYEQYF. Full variable domain (rest looked up from reference TRBV5-1 and TRBJ2-7): KAGVTQTPRYLIKTRGQQVTLSCSPISGHRSVSWYQQTPGQGLQFLFEYFSETQRNKGNFPGRFSGRQFSNSRSEMNVSTLELGDSALYLCASRLAEPYEQYFGPGTRLTVT.

The chain employs TRBV5-1 and TRBJ2-1; possibly TRBD2 for D (6 bases). From germline, CDR1 is SGHRS and CDR2 YFSETQ. The length of the CDR3 is 15 residues. V lost 2 bases, J lost 5 bases, and 14 bases lay in between. Here the CDR3 DNA reads TGCGCCAGCAGCTTAGGTGGGAGGTCAAACAATGAGCAGTTCTTC. Its translation is CASSLGGRSNNEQFF.

The CDR3 sequence is CASSRGPIWGYTF. The CDR3 DNA follows: TGTGCCAGCAGCCGAGGGCCTATATGGGGCTACACCTTC. The chain employs TRBV28 and TRBJ1-2; D is unresolved. The CDR3 contains 13 residues. The V end was cut by 6 bases, the J end by 8 bases, with 16 bases between. The germline V gene encodes CDR1 MDHEN and CDR2 SYDVKM.

The V gene is TRBV13, the J gene TRBJ2-1; D is undetermined. V gave up 3 bases and J gave up 7 bases, with 13 bases separating them. The CDR3 totals 14 residues. Per the germline V gene, CDR1 is PRHDT and CDR2 is FYEKMQ (reference sequence). CDR3 nucleotides: TGTGCCAGCAGCTTGGTCGCGGAAAGGAATGAGCAGTTCTTC. Translation: CASSLVAERNEQFF.

This chain uses TRBV28 with TRBJ1-2, with D maybe TRBD1 (5 bases). Between the trimmed V and J ends, which lost 7 bases and 8 bases, there was a span of 17 bases. Germline V lookup: CDR1 MDHEN, CDR2 SYDVKM. The CDR3 has 13 residues. CDR3 DNA sequence: TGTGCCAGCACCCTCCGGGTCCCAGGGGGCTACACCTTC. Translation gives CASTLRVPGGYTF.